A single sample is the source of the 25 T cell receptor beta chains below, sequenced in a study of CD8+ T cells in alopecia areata. Treatment noted: oral pan-JAK inhibitor, 5-10 mg twice daily. As the sequencing template, cDNA was produced by extracting RNA and reverse transcribing it. Generated by immunoSEQ multiplex PCR, the TCRdb table keeps only in-frame clones and is missing some. The sample holds some 190,000 clones, less than 65% seen once. The sequenced sample was CD4+ T cells sorted from blood, obtained at week 24, from a patient treated with tofacitinib. Receptors originate from a human donor with alopecia areata.

This clone occurred a few times. The V call is TRBV4-3, the J call TRBJ2-3; either TRBD1 or TRBD2 may supply D (5 bases each). V lost 0 bases and J 3 bases, leaving 16 bases between the germline ends. Germline V gives CDR1 LGHNA, CDR2 YSLEER. The CDR3 is 17 amino acids. The CDR3 nucleotides read TGCGCCAGCAGCCAAGAGAGGGCAGGGAAGTGGACAGATACGCAGTATTTT. Translation gives CASSQERAGKWTDTQYF.

The chain has TRBV4-3 and TRBJ1-6; tentatively, D is TRBD1 (5 bases). The germline V and J ends were trimmed by 4 bases and 8 bases, with 15 bases remaining between them. This CDR3 contains 15 residues. The germline CDR1 and CDR2 sequences are LGHNA and YSLEER. CDR3 sequence: CASSPTSRADSPLHF. The CDR3 DNA reads as TGCGCCAGCAGCCCGACGTCCAGGGCAGATTCACCCCTCCACTTT.

The rearrangement joins TRBV4-3 to TRBJ1-2, with a possible D match to TRBD1 (5 bases). The germline V gene encodes CDR1 LGHNA and CDR2 YSLEER. Deletions cut 0 bases from V and 5 bases from J, with 22 bases between. CDR3 length: 18 amino acids. The CDR3 coding sequence is TGCGCCAGCAGCCAAGATCCCCTACGCGGGGGTACAATATATGGCTACACCTTC. Translation: CASSQDPLRGGTIYGYTF.

The rearrangement uses TRBV2 and TRBJ1-2, with D perhaps matching TRBD1 (5 bases). V lost 8 bases, J lost 6 bases, and 22 bases lay in between. This CDR3 contains 15 residues. The germline V gene encodes CDR1 SNHLY and CDR2 FYNNEI. DNA for the CDR3: TGTGCCAGCGCCTCAATAAGATCAGGGTCGGATGGCTACACCTTC. As protein: CASASIRSGSDGYTF.

This chain joins TRBV30 and TRBJ1-2; a weak D match, TRBD1 (5 bases). CDR3 length: 14 residues. Trimming left V 1 base short and J 2 bases short, with 11 bases between. Germline CDR1 is GTSNPN and CDR2 is SVGIG (reference sequence). CDR3 sequence reads: CAWSGGTGNYGYTF. The CDR3 coding sequence is TGTGCCTGGAGTGGGGGTACAGGAAACTATGGCTACACCTTC.

The chain employs TRBV5-1 and TRBJ2-7, with D possibly TRBD2 on 6 matching bases. Germline V gene lookup returns CDR1 SGHRS and CDR2 YFSETQ. V was trimmed by 0 bases and J by 6 bases, leaving 16 bases between them. The CDR3 sequence is 15 residues long. This CDR3 reads CASSLGGEASSEQYF. In nucleotides, the CDR3 is TGCGCCAGCAGCTTGGGAGGGGAGGCCTCTAGCGAGCAGTACTTC.

J is TRBJ2-7 and V is TRBV7-9, with 8 bases that match TRBD1. The CDR3 has 16 residues. The germline CDR1 and CDR2 sequences are SEHNR and FQNEAQ (reference sequence). Trimming cost V 2 bases and J 3 bases; bases outside gene matches: 9. DNA of the CDR3: TGTGCCAGCAGCTTAACTGGACAGGGTGAAATCTACGAGCAGTACTTC. It specifies CASSLTGQGEIYEQYF.

The rearrangement links TRBV5-6 to TRBJ2-3; TRBD1 is a possible D gene (6 bases). The CDR3 is 15 residues long. CDR1 and CDR2 (germline): SGHDT, YYEEEE. Trimming took off 0 bases at V and 2 bases at J, with 10 bases between the two ends. The CDR3 coding sequence is TGTGCCAGCAGCTTGGGGACAGATAACACAGATACGCAGTATTTT. Amino acid sequence: CASSLGTDNTDTQYF.

The rearrangement joins TRBV5-1 to TRBJ2-1; 10 bases are a match to TRBD2. CDR1 and CDR2 (germline): SGHRS, YFSETQ. J lost 10 bases, V lost 0 bases, and 4 bases had no gene match. The CDR3 contains 14 residues. In nucleotides, the CDR3 is TGCGCCAGCAGCTTGGAGGCTAGCGGGGGAGAGCAGTTCTTC. It encodes CASSLEASGGEQFF.

This clone was seen at least ten times. The chain carries TRBV19 and TRBJ1-1; perhaps TRBD1 as D (5 bases). This CDR3 contains 14 residues. From germline, CDR1 is LNHDA and CDR2 SQIVND (reference sequence). V lost 4 bases and J 8 bases, leaving 17 bases between the germline ends. The CDR3 protein is CASSNWAGQGEAFF. CDR3 sequence (DNA): TGTGCCAGTAGTAATTGGGCAGGGCAAGGAGAAGCTTTCTTT.

In this sample, this clone turned up a few times. The rearrangement uses TRBV29-1 and TRBJ2-3; tentatively, D is TRBD1 (6 bases). Between the trimmed V and J ends, which lost 8 bases and 2 bases, there was a span of 14 bases. This CDR3 spans 13 amino acids. Germline assignment: CDR1 SQVTM and CDR2 ANQGSEA. The CDR3 is CSTQGRFTDTQYF. CDR3 DNA: TGCAGCACACAGGGAAGGTTCACAGATACGCAGTATTTT.

This sequence joins TRBV4-3 and TRBJ2-6; unclear D gene. CDR3 length: 17 amino acids. CDR1 and CDR2 from the germline V gene are LGHNA and YSLEER. V dropped 0 bases and J dropped 0 bases, with 9 bases sitting between them. The CDR3: CASSQDTWFSGANVLTF. The CDR3, as DNA: TGCGCCAGCAGCCAAGATACATGGTTCTCTGGGGCCAACGTCCTGACTTTC.

Details on this clone: The sample has other DNA sequences that encode this CDR3 too. The chain combines TRBV5-1 with TRBJ2-2; the D is unclear. CDR1 is SGHRS, CDR2 YFSETQ, per germline. The CDR3 spans 14 residues. V lost 0 bases and J 5 bases, leaving 8 bases between the germline ends. The CDR3 DNA reads TGCGCCAGCAGCTTGGATTCAGCGACCGGGGAGCTGTTTTTT. It is translated as CASSLDSATGELFF. Using reference TRBV5-1 and TRBJ2-2 for the parts outside the CDR3, the full variable domain is KAGVTQTPRYLIKTRGQQVTLSCSPISGHRSVSWYQQTPGQGLQFLFEYFSETQRNKGNFPGRFSGRQFSNSRSEMNVSTLELGDSALYLCASSLDSATGELFFGEGSRLTVL.

The gene calls are TRBV18 and TRBJ1-1, with 9 bases that match TRBD1. The J segment lost 5 bases and the V segment lost 3 bases, leaving 4 bases of the junction unmatched. The CDR3 totals 14 residues. Germline CDR1 is KGHSH and CDR2 is LQKENI. CDR3 sequence (DNA): TGTGCCAGCTCACCGCTGACAGGGGGGACTGAAGCTTTCTTT. Translation: CASSPLTGGTEAFF.

The V call is TRBV7-2, the J call TRBJ1-6; 7 bases agree with TRBD1. V trimming: 5 bases; J trimming: 9 bases; junction bases outside the gene matches: 10. Germline values: CDR1 SGHTA, CDR2 FQGNSA. The CDR3 extends over 15 amino acids. CDR3 bases: TGTGCCAGCAGCCTCACACAGGGGTTGGGTTCACCCCTCCACTTT. Amino acids: CASSLTQGLGSPLHF.

This clone was seen a handful of times. The chain joins TRBV29-1 to TRBJ2-5; weak D call: TRBD1 (6 bases). This CDR3 contains 14 residues. The germline gives CDR1 SQVTM, CDR2 ANQGSEA. Trimming took 2 bases from V and 1 from J, leaving 11 bases between them. CDR3 bases: TGCAGCGTTGAAAGGGGGACGCTCCAAGAGACCCAGTACTTC. It codes for CSVERGTLQETQYF. The whole variable domain, remainder taken from reference TRBV29-1 and TRBJ2-5, is SAVISQKPSRDICQRGTSLTIQCQVDSQVTMMFWYRQQPGQSLTLIATANQGSEATYESGFVIDKFPISRPNLTFSTLTVSNMSPEDSSIYLCSVERGTLQETQYFGPGTRLLVL.

As DNA, the CDR3 is TGTGCCAGCAGCTCGCGAGGGGACCCCACAGATACGCAGTATTTT. Translated: CASSSRGDPTDTQYF. The V and J genes are TRBV11-2 and TRBJ2-3; D possibly uses TRBD1 or TRBD2 (5 bases each). This CDR3 contains 15 residues. V lost 4 bases and J lost 2, with 13 bases in between. Per germline, CDR1 SGHAT and CDR2 FQNNGV.

The chain employs TRBV7-2 and TRBJ2-4; perhaps TRBD1 as D (5 bases). From germline, CDR1 is SGHTA and CDR2 FQGNSA. Trimming removed 5 bases from V and 0 bases from J, with 14 bases in between. This CDR3 is 16 amino acids long. The CDR3 region has the DNA TGTGCCAGCAGCCTTAGACAGTCCGTAGCCAAAAACATTCAGTACTTC. It is translated as CASSLRQSVAKNIQYF.

The chain joins TRBV5-1 to TRBJ1-1; D call uncertain. Germline V lookup: CDR1 SGHRS, CDR2 YFSETQ. Trimming cost V 4 bases and J 2 bases, with 9 bases left between them. The CDR3 loop spans 13 amino acids. In DNA, the CDR3 is TGCGCCAGCAGCCCCGGACTCAACACTGAAGCTTTCTTT. It codes for CASSPGLNTEAFF.

The chain uses TRBV29-1 and TRBJ1-2; no definite D call. This CDR3 is built from 13 residues. Looked up from germline, CDR1 is SQVTM and CDR2 is ANQGSEA. The germline V and J ends were trimmed by 0 bases and 4 bases, with 9 bases remaining between them. The CDR3 DNA reads TGCAGCGTTGAAGATGCTGGGTTCTATGGCTACACCTTC. Protein sequence: CSVEDAGFYGYTF. The full variable domain, its missing parts supplied by reference TRBV29-1 and TRBJ1-2, is SAVISQKPSRDICQRGTSLTIQCQVDSQVTMMFWYRQQPGQSLTLIATANQGSEATYESGFVIDKFPISRPNLTFSTLTVSNMSPEDSSIYLCSVEDAGFYGYTFGSGTRLTVV.

This clone has a handful of counts. The CDR3: CASSFGTGELFF. CDR3 sequence (DNA): TGTGCCAGCAGCTTTGGAACCGGGGAGCTGTTTTTT. The chain uses TRBV11-3 and TRBJ2-2; no clear D gene. Per the germline V gene, CDR1 is SGHNT and CDR2 is YENEEA. V shed 3 bases and J shed 5 bases, with 4 bases lying between them. This CDR3 is built from 12 residues. The variable domain in full, with the rest retrieved from reference TRBV11-3 and TRBJ2-2, is EAGVVQSPRYKIIEKKQPVAFWCNPISGHNTLYWYLQNLGQGPELLIRYENEEAVDDSQLPKDRFSAERLKGVDSTLKIQPAELGDSAVYLCASSFGTGELFFGEGSRLTVL.

The chain uses TRBV29-1 and TRBJ1-2; unclear D gene. The CDR3 extends over 11 amino acids. In germline, CDR1 is SQVTM, CDR2 ANQGSEA. Trimming left V 3 bases short and J 8 bases short, with 10 bases between. DNA of the CDR3: TGCAGCGTTGATGTAGTCGGCGGCTACACCTTC. It encodes CSVDVVGGYTF.

This rearrangement joins TRBV6-6 to TRBJ1-1; 11 nucleotides agree with TRBD1. Looked up from germline, CDR1 is MNHNY and CDR2 is SVGAGI (reference sequence). The CDR3 covers 15 residues. V shed 5 bases, J shed 7 bases, and the junction held 9 bases outside the gene matches. Here the CDR3 DNA reads TGTGCCAGCAGTGGGACAGGGGGAGCTGTAGTTGAAGCTTTCTTT. Translating it yields CASSGTGGAVVEAFF.

J is TRBJ1-1 and V is TRBV6-5; possible D gene TRBD1, 6 bases. Germline loops: CDR1 MNHEY, CDR2 SVGAGI. The CDR3 extends over 14 amino acids. V shed 5 bases and J shed 4 bases, with 14 bases lying between them. The CDR3 loop reads CASSPTGGSTEAFF. CDR3 DNA: TGTGCCAGCAGTCCGACAGGCGGTAGCACTGAAGCTTTCTTT.

This clone was observed a single time. This chain links TRBV9 with TRBJ2-2, with 7 bases lining up with TRBD2. Germline CDR1 SGDLS, CDR2 YYNGEE. CDR3 length: 16 amino acids. The V gene end was trimmed by 0 bases and the J gene end by 1 base; junction bases not matched to a gene: 3. CDR3: CASSVGLAMNTGELFF. The DNA for the CDR3 is TGTGCCAGCAGCGTAGGACTAGCCATGAACACCGGGGAGCTGTTTTTT.